The clone carrying this T cell receptor (beta chain) has only one observation. This PCR relied on a set of 60 Vbeta primers and 13 Jbeta primers. Sequencing used immunoSEQ multiplex PCR; TCRdb keeps in-frame clones, though not all of them. Found here are over 150,000 clones, approximately 80% of them singletons; the top ten hold around 3%. The data stem from a study of cytomegalovirus exposure and HLA in healthy donors. V lost 5 bases and J lost 4; bases outside the gene matches: 7. This CDR3 contains 15 residues. The germline V gene encodes CDR1 SGHNT and CDR2 YYREEE (reference sequence). The source material was PBMCs. The chain employs TRBV5-4 and TRBJ1-2; 11 bases line up with TRBD1. This clonotype was obtained from a woman between 45 and 65 years old in good health and CMV-seropositive. The DNA for the CDR3 is TGTGCCAGCAGGGAGGGACAGGGGGGGAGCTATGGCTACACCTTC. This sequence encodes CASREGQGGSYGYTF.